The present TCR beta chain was sequenced within a study of CD4 T cells in relation to SARS-CoV-2 and coronaviruses. Worth noting for this clone: Its target is not known.

The unexposed donors gave CD4+ T cells in about 2010-2019, prior to COVID-19. Naive and memory CD4+ T cells were separated from cryopreserved PBMCs. TCRdb keeps only in-frame clones here, not all; method: immunoSEQ multiplex PCR. The sample lists roughly 71,000 clones; around 87% were seen once. Broader study findings: According to naive versus memory sequencing, detected responses are memory recall, not newly primed. In roughly 60% of donors, memory CD4+ clonotypes crossrecognized SARS-CoV-2 and at least one common cold coronavirus spike.

Germline loops: CDR1 KGHDR, CDR2 SFDVKD. The CDR3 length is 15 residues. V was shortened by 2 bases and J by 3 bases, with 13 bases between the two germline ends. Sample: memory CD4+ T cells from PBMCs. The V and J genes are TRBV24-1 and TRBJ2-7, with D possibly TRBD2 on 6 matching bases. The TCR originated in a human donor in good health. CDR3 sequence reads: CATSDSRGLNYEQYF. CDR3 sequence (DNA): TGTGCCACCAGTGATTCTAGGGGACTGAACTACGAGCAGTACTTC.